This T cell receptor beta chain emerged from a study of T cell responses to AZD1222 COVID-19 vaccine (dated by TCRdb to the early 2020s). General notes on the study: Because spike-specific TCR depth and breadth did not differ between the two schedules, AZD1222 recipients who got a second dose at roughly 4 weeks were pooled with those who got a second dose at roughly 12 weeks. A total of more than 230 trial participants underwent TCR sequencing, of whom more than 200 had received two doses of AZD1222 and some 25 had received two doses of the MenACWY control vaccine. Trial participants were enrolled into age subgroups of 18-55, 56-69 and 70-plus years, which contained approximately 150, 30 and 60 TCR-sequenced participants, respectively. The investigation overall reported the following: Spike-specific TCR breadth and depth rose significantly after two AZD1222 doses compared with day 0 and with MenACWY recipients. The 56-69-year group was small, and its depth increase did not reach significance, likely because of low power. Most participants were white British and females outnumbered males, and the authors suggested that clonal diversity may have been underestimated. No day 14 peak-response samples were available, so repertoires were characterized only after the peak T cell response. The vaccine-associated CD4 TCRs covered the entire spike protein, and the dominant responses fell in regions 160-218 and 743-854. Conclusions about previously exposed vaccinees were limited because only six AZD1222 recipients were SARS-CoV-2 seropositive at baseline. Epitopes outside the regions mutated in the B.1.351 and B.1.1.7 variants were reportedly recognized by nearly half of the unique spike-specific TCRs.

The CDR3 regions of human TCRbeta chains were subjected to immunosequencing. Regarding the original processing steps: TCRs in the repertoires were matched against a reference library of SARS-CoV-2-specific TCRs that had been generated with the MIRA antigen-specificity platform. Breadth was defined as the fraction of unique TCRs that were SARS-CoV-2-associated, and depth was defined as the fraction of total T cells that were SARS-CoV-2-associated. Each spike-specific TCR was assigned to its reactive spike region and to a CD4 or CD8 class using the MIRA data. Log10-transformed breadth and depth values were compared by one-way ANOVA with Sidak's multiple comparisons tests. TCRdb retrieved this table from immuneACCESS and kept in-frame rearrangements only. Not all clones are present; in checked studies, unresolved V genes account for under half, and no reason is known for the remainder. Clone size and the V and J calls come from that table; the DNA yielded D and trimming. This sample holds about 140,000 clones; under 95% were observed only once. The ten largest account for under 10% of the sample.

The sample's time point label, decoded: baseline before first vaccination. The vaccinee samples were drawn from two UK trials, COV001 and COV002, one of which was a single-blind randomized controlled phase 2/3 trial testing AZD1222 (ChAdOx1 nCoV-19) in healthy adults. Trial participant PBMC samples were collected at day 0 and day 28 after the second dose for TCRbeta chain sequencing. About this clone itself: Its antigen is currently not known. No much larger clone exists at a distance of one base, and base qualities are not known.

Including the terminal cysteine and phenylalanine, the CDR3 comprises 15 residues. Only the CDR3 region is kept as DNA, spanning 45 bases read in frame from base 1. Per the germline V gene (reference sequence), LNHDA is the CDR1 and SQIVND is the CDR2. Relative to germline, V is 5 bases shorter and J is 0 bases shorter, with 14 bases between their ends. The sample here was peripheral blood, taken on day 0 of AZD1222 vaccination. The rearranged segments are TRBV19 and TRBJ2-7, with TRBD1 as a weak D call on 6 bases. The receptor comes from an adult in good health. The CDR3 reads CASSARQAASYEQYF. The bases are TGTGCCAGTAGTGCCAGACAGGCGGCCTCCTACGAGCAGTACTTC.